A selection of T cell receptor beta chains follows, all from one sample in a study of T cells in Graves' hyperthyroidism and ophthalmopathy. MiXCR, applied by TCRdb to the multiplex PCR reads, yields one record per CDR3 protein. The data show a few hundred thousand distinct CDR3 sequences, less than 25% seen once. Sequences were obtained from blood. Receptors originate from a man between 18 and 35 years old with Graves' hyperthyroidism. The conserved cysteine and the conserved F or W are not part of the CDR3 here. The D gene is left open where the match is weak.

12 | TRBV5-5 | NA | ASSPVWQGGEAF
13 | TRBV6-5 | NA | ASSSAGGLNQPQH
12 | TRBV6-1 | TRBD2 | ASSGWTSGGAQY
11 | TRBV12-3/TRBV12-4 | NA | ASSLFSSYEQY
14 | TRBV19 | TRBD1 | ASSPRQGVLNQPQH
13 | TRBV3-1 | NA | ASSQAASGSYEQY
14 | TRBV20-1 | NA | SASGWAGNLNYGYT
14 | TRBV4-1 | NA | ASSQALTVAKNIQY
13 | TRBV6-5 | NA | ASRPQGTGANVLT
13 | TRBV19 | NA | ASSIEQVAGTEAF
12 | TRBV28 | NA | ASTPGGANYGYT
12 | TRBV27 | NA | ASSSLAKNTEAF